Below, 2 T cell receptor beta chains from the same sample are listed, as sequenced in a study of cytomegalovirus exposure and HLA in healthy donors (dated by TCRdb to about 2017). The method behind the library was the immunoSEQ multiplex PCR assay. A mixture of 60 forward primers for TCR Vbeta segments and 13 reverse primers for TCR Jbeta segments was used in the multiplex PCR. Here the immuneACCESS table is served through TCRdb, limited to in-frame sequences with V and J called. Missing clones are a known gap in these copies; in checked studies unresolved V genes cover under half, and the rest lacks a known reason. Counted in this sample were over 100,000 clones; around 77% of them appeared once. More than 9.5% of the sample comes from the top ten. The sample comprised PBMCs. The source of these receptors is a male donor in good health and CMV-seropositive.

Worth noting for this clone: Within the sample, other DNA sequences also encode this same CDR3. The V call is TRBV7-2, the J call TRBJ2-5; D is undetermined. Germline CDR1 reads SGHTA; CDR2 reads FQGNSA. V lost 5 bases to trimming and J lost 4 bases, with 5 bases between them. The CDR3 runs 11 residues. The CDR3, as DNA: TGTGCCAGCAGCCCGAGAGAGACCCAGTACTTC. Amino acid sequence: CASSPRETQYF. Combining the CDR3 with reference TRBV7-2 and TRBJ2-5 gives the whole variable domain GAGVSQSPSNKVTEKGKDVELRCDPISGHTALYWYRQSLGQGLEFLIYFQGNSAPDKSGLPSDRFSAERTGGSVSTLTIQRTQQEDSAVYLCASSPRETQYFGPGTRLLVL.

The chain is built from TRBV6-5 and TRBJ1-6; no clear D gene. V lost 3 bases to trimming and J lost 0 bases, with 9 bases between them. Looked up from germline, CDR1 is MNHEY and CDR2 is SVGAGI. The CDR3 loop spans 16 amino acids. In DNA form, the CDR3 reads TGTGCCAGCAGTTATGGCGGGAGCTCCTATAATTCACCCCTCCACTTT. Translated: CASSYGGSSYNSPLHF.